Described below is a single T cell receptor beta chain sequence and its context. What it binds is not known. This specimen belongs to a study of regulatory T cells in long-lasting Graves disease. The time point is: newly diagnosed GD, antithyroid drugs for less than 3 months. RNA extracted from PBMCs served as the sequencing template. Library construction for TCR beta used iRepertoire HTBI primers and Arm-PCR of CDR3 regions. TCRdb fed the multiplex PCR reads into MiXCR, producing one record per CDR3 protein. The table lists 550,000 or so distinct CDR3 sequences, approximately 12% of them singletons, with 8.9% in the top ten. Study-wide points: Graves' patients with persistent disease showed TCR diversity lower than patients newly diagnosed.

The same specimen was also included in a second study, on T cells in Graves' hyperthyroidism and ophthalmopathy. In that study: Most clonotypes that expanded in the thyroid above 0.001 also showed up in blood.

This TCR came from a woman aged 30 to 39 with Graves disease. This sample comprised peripheral blood mononuclear cells (PBMCs), obtained at new diagnosis, from a patient treated with antithyroid drugs.

The CDR3 DNA is TGTGCCAGCCGGGGCAGCCCTAACTATGGCTACACCTTC. Translating it yields CASRGSPNYGYTF. V is TRBV9 and J is TRBJ1-2, with TRBD1 as a possible D gene (5 bases). This CDR3 has 13 residues. Trimming cost V 7 bases and J 0 bases, with 10 bases left between them. CDR1 and CDR2 (germline): SGDLS, YYNGEE.